Listed here are 13 T cell receptor beta chains from one sample, sequenced in a study of shared clonotypes between healthy human individuals. The data were produced by immunoSEQ multiplex PCR, yet TCRdb's version contains in-frame clones alone and is incomplete. Of about 1.5 million clones listed, 95% to 99% are singletons. The sequenced sample was naive CD4+ T cells sorted from blood. Subset of the sample: CD45RA+ positively selected. These receptors were collected from a man under 40 in good health.

V usage is TRBV4-2 and J usage is TRBJ2-7, with TRBD2 matching over 7 bases. The CDR3 is 16 residues long. V shed 0 bases, J shed 6 bases, and the junction held 11 bases outside the gene matches. Germline V CDR1 and CDR2: LGHNA, YNFKEQ. CDR3 amino acids: CASSQEAGREGGEQYF. CDR3 sequence (DNA): TGTGCCAGCAGCCAAGAGGCGGGCAGGGAGGGCGGCGAGCAGTACTTC.

V usage is TRBV27 and J usage is TRBJ2-5; tentatively, D is TRBD1 (5 bases). Germline V gives CDR1 MNHEY, CDR2 SMNVEV (reference sequence). V shed 4 bases and J shed 5 bases, with 14 bases lying between them. The CDR3 is 14 amino acids. CDR3 amino acids: CASSSRVPWETQYF. As DNA, the CDR3 is TGTGCCAGCAGTTCCAGGGTCCCCTGGGAGACCCAGTACTTC.

This chain connects TRBV7-2 to TRBJ1-1; TRBD1 might be the D (6 bases). This CDR3 is 16 amino acids long. The V gene's germline CDR1 is SGHTA and CDR2 FQGNSA. Trimming cost V 0 bases and J 4 bases, with 15 bases left between them. The CDR3 reads CASSLAFGGTSTEAFF. CDR3 DNA: TGTGCCAGCAGCTTAGCGTTTGGGGGCACCTCCACTGAAGCTTTCTTT.

This chain connects TRBV11-2 to TRBJ2-7, with 14 bases identical to TRBD2. The germline V gene has CDR1 SGHAT and CDR2 FQNNGV. This CDR3 has 18 amino acids. Trimming removed 1 base from V and 0 bases from J; junction bases left unmatched: 5. The CDR3 loop reads CASSLAGLAGVLSYEQYF. The CDR3 DNA follows: TGTGCCAGCAGCTTAGCGGGACTAGCGGGAGTCCTCTCCTACGAGCAGTACTTC.

This clone was seen just once. Other nucleotide sequences in the sample specify the same CDR3. The chain has TRBV28 and TRBJ2-7, with TRBD1 identical over 7 bases. Trimming at V came to 5 bases and at J to 2 bases, leaving 3 bases not matched to a gene. The germline V gene encodes CDR1 MDHEN and CDR2 SYDVKM. This CDR3 region has 13 residues. As DNA, the CDR3 is TGTGCCAGCAGTCGGGACAGCCCCTACGAGCAGTACTTC. It yields the protein CASSRDSPYEQYF.

The chain employs TRBV7-2 and TRBJ1-1, with 10 bases lining up with TRBD1. The trim removed 5 bases at V and 0 bases at J, leaving 6 bases unmatched. The CDR3 totals 16 residues. CDR1 is SGHTA and CDR2 is FQGNSA in the germline V gene. CDR3 DNA sequence: TGTGCCAGCAGCCGGACAGGGGGTGTTGTGAACACTGAAGCTTTCTTT. It is translated as CASSRTGGVVNTEAFF.

The CDR3 sequence: CASSFQAGSTEAFF. DNA for the CDR3: TGCGCCAGCAGCTTCCAGGCCGGGAGCACTGAAGCTTTCTTT. The chain joins TRBV5-1 to TRBJ1-1; D gene ambiguous. The CDR3 spans 14 residues. Trimming took 2 bases from V and 4 from J, leaving 12 bases between them. Germline assignment: CDR1 SGHRS and CDR2 YFSETQ. The full variable domain, in which reference TRBV5-1 and TRBJ1-1 provide the parts outside the CDR3, is KAGVTQTPRYLIKTRGQQVTLSCSPISGHRSVSWYQQTPGQGLQFLFEYFSETQRNKGNFPGRFSGRQFSNSRSEMNVSTLELGDSALYLCASSFQAGSTEAFFGQGTRLTVV.

The rearrangement joins TRBV29-1 to TRBJ2-1; TRBD2 is a possible D gene (6 bases). Trimming took 5 bases from V and 8 from J, leaving 16 bases between them. The germline gives CDR1 SQVTM, CDR2 ANQGSEA. This CDR3 has 13 amino acids. As DNA, the CDR3 is TGCAGCGTTCCCGTGGGGGGTCAGGATGAGCAGTTCTTC. As protein: CSVPVGGQDEQFF.

The chain carries TRBV28 and TRBJ1-1; D is possibly TRBD1 (5 bases). The CDR3 length is 12 residues. Trimming pared 3 bases from V and 11 bases from J, leaving 13 bases between. Germline V CDR1 and CDR2: MDHEN, SYDVKM. CDR3 bases: TGTGCCAGCAGTTTCGGGACGGTCTTGGCTTTCTTT. It is translated as CASSFGTVLAFF.

J is TRBJ2-1 and V is TRBV29-1; 7 bases are a match to TRBD2. J was trimmed by 9 bases and V by 3 bases; bases with no gene match: 8. The CDR3 is 13 residues long. CDR1 and CDR2 (germline): SQVTM, ANQGSEA. CDR3 nucleotides: TGCAGCGTTGACGCGGGAGCGATTGGTGAGCAGTTCTTC. It encodes CSVDAGAIGEQFF.

This clone was counted once. The chain links TRBV14 to TRBJ2-6; D call uncertain. Trimming cost V 5 bases and J 0 bases, with 5 bases left between them. The V gene's germline CDR1 is SGHDN and CDR2 FVKESK. The CDR3 runs 14 residues. CDR3: CASSRNSGANVLTF. The DNA of the CDR3 is TGTGCCAGCAGCAGGAACTCTGGGGCCAACGTCCTGACTTTC. The entire variable domain, with the rest obtained from reference TRBV14 and TRBJ2-6, is as follows: EAGVTQFPSHSVIEKGQTVTLRCDPISGHDNLYWYRRVMGKEIKFLLHFVKESKQDESGMPNNRFLAERTGGTYSTLKVQPAELEDSGVYFCASSRNSGANVLTFGAGSRLTVL.

The J gene is TRBJ2-3, the V gene TRBV10-3; a possible D gene is TRBD1 (6 bases). The CDR3 totals 15 residues. CDR1 and CDR2 (germline): ENHRY, SYGVKD. Trimming shortened V by 5 bases and J by 2 bases, and 14 bases separated the two germline ends. DNA of the CDR3: TGTGCCATCAGTAGGGGACATCCAGTCACAGATACGCAGTATTTT. It encodes CAISRGHPVTDTQYF.

About this clone itself: Other DNA sequences within the sample encode an identical CDR3. The J gene is TRBJ1-5, the V gene TRBV10-1; no clear D. Per germline, CDR1 WNHNN and CDR2 SYGVQD (reference sequence). V lost 0 bases and J lost 4, with 4 bases in between. The CDR3 covers 13 residues. CDR3 region: CASSESGNQPQHF. The CDR3 nucleotides are TGCGCCAGCAGTGAGTCTGGGAATCAGCCCCAGCATTTT.